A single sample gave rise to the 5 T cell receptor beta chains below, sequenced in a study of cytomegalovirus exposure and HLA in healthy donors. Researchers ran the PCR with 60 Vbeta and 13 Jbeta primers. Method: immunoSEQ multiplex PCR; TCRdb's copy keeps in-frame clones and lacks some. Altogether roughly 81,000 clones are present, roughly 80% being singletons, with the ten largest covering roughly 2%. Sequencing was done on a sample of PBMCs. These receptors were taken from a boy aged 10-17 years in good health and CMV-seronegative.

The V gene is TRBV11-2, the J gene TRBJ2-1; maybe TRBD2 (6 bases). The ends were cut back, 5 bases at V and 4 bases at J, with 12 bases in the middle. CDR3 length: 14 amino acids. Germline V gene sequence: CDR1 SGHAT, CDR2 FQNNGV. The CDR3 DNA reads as TGTGCCAGCAGCCCACCTAGCGTGTACAATGAGCAGTTCTTC. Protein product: CASSPPSVYNEQFF.

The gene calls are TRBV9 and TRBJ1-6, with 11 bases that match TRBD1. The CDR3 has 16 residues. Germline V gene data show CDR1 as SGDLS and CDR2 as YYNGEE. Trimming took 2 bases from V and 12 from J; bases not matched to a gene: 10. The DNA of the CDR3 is TGTGCCAGCAGCGTCGCCCCGGGACAGGGGGTTTTACCCCTCCACTTT. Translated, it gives CASSVAPGQGVLPLHF.

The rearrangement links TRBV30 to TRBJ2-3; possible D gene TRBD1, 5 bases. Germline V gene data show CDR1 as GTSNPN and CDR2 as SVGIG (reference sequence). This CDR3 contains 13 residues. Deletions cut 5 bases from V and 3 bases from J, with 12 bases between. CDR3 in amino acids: CAWFYGATDTQYF. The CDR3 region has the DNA TGTGCCTGGTTTTATGGGGCAACAGATACGCAGTATTTT.

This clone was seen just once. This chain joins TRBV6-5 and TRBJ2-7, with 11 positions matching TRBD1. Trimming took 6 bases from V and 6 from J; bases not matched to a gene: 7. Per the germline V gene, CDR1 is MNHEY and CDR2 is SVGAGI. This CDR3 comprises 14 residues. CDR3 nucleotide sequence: TGTGCCAGCAGCCCGGACAGGGGGCTAGGCGAGCAGTACTTC. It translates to CASSPDRGLGEQYF.

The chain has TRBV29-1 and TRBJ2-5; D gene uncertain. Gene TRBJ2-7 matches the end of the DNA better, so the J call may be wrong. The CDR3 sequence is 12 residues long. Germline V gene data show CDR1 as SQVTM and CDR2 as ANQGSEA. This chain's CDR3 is CSVVPSSYEQYF. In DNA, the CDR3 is TGCAGCGTGGTCCCGAGCTCCTACGAGCAGTACTTC.